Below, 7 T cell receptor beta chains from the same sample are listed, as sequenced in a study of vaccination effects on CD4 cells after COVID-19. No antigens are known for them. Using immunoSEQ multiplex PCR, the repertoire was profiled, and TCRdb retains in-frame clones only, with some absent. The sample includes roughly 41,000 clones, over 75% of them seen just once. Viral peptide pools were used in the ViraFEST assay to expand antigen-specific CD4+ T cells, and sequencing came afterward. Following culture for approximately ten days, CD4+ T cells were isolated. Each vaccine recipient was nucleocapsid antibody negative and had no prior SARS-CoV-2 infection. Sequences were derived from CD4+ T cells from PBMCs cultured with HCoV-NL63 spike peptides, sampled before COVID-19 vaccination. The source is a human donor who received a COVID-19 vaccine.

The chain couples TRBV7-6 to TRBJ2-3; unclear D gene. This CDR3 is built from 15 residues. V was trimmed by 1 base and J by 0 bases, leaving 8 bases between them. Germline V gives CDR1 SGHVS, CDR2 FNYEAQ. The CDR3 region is CASSLVDSSTDTQYF. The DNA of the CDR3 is TGTGCCAGCAGCTTAGTTGATAGCAGCACAGATACGCAGTATTTT.

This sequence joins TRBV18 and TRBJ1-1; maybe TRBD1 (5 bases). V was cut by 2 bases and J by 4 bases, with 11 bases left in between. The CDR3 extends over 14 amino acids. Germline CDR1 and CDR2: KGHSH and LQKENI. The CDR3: CASSPGTGRTEAFF. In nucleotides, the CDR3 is TGTGCCAGCTCACCAGGGACGGGGCGCACTGAAGCTTTCTTT.

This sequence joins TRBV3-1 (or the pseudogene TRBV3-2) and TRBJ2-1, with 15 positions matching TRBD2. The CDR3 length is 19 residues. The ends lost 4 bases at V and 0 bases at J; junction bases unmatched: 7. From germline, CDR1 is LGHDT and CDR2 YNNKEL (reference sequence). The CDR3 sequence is CASSPSGLAGGNSYNEQFF. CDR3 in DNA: TGTGCCAGCAGCCCTTCGGGACTAGCGGGGGGCAACTCCTACAATGAGCAGTTCTTC.

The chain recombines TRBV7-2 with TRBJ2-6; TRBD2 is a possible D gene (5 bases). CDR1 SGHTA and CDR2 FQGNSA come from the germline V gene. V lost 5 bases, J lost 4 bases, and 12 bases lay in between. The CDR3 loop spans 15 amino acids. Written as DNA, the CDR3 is TGTGCCAGCAGCCGTACGGGGTCAGGGGCCAACGTCCTGACTTTC. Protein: CASSRTGSGANVLTF.

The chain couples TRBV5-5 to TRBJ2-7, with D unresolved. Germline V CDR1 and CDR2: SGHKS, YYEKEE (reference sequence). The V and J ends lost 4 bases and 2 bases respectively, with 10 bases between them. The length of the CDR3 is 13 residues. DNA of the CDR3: TGTGCCAGCAGCGCTACATTTCCCTACGAGCAGTACGTC. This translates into CASSATFPYEQYV.

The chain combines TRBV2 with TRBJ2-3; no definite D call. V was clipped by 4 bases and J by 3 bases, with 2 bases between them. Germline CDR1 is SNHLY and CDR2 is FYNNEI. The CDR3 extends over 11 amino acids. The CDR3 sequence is CASSATDTQYF. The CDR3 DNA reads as TGTGCCAGCAGTGCGACAGATACGCAGTATTTT. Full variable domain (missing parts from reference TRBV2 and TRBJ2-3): EPEVTQTPSHQVTQMGQEVILRCVPISNHLYFYWYRQILGQKVEFLVSFYNNEISEKSEIFDDQFSVERPDGSNFTLKIRSTKLEDSAMYFCASSATDTQYFGPGTRLTVL.

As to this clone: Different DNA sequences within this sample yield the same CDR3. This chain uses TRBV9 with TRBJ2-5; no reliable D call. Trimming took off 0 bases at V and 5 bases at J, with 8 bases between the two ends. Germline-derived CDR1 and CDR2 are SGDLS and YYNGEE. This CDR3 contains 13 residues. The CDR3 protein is CASSVGLAETQYF. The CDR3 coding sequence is TGTGCCAGCAGCGTAGGGCTCGCCGAGACCCAGTACTTC.